Listed here are 13 T cell receptor beta chains from one sample, sequenced in a study of T-cell reconstitution after alpha-beta-depleted transplantation in children. For TCRbeta, the library was prepared with unique molecular identifiers. TCRdb re-derived calls from the PCR reads in MiXCR, one entry per CDR3 protein. The repertoire holds roughly 70,000 distinct CDR3 sequences, with roughly 4.9% as singletons. Material: PBMCs, mostly from graft donor cells, obtained 180 days after TCRalphabeta/CD19-depleted stem cell transplant. These TCRs come from a boy in the first two years of life who had a stem cell transplant for acute myeloid leukemia, so the T cells may come from the graft donor.

This clonotype has more than one count but fewer than ten. The chain recombines TRBV5-6 with TRBJ2-7; 12 bases align to TRBD2. Germline-derived CDR1 and CDR2 are SGHDT and YYEEEE. The ends lost 2 bases at V and 3 bases at J; junction bases unmatched: 6. The CDR3 covers 16 residues. CDR3 nucleotide sequence: TGTGCCAGCAGCTTTGGTCCGACTAGCGGGAGCTACGAGCAGTACGTC. Encoded protein: CASSFGPTSGSYEQYV.

This clonotype was recorded many times. The chain links TRBV5-1 to TRBJ2-7; 12 bases agree with TRBD2. In germline, CDR1 is SGHRS, CDR2 YFSETQ. Unmatched junction bases numbered 10, after V lost 10 bases and J lost 5 bases. The CDR3 covers 14 residues. CDR3 amino acids: CASAELAGGHEQYV. DNA of the CDR3: TGCGCCTCGGCTGAACTAGCGGGGGGCCACGAGCAGTACGTC.

This clonotype showed up many times. The chain carries TRBV20-1 and TRBJ1-5; the D is unclear. V lost 0 bases to trimming and J lost 4 bases, with 10 bases between them. The germline gives CDR1 DFQATT, CDR2 SNEGSKA (reference sequence). The CDR3 has 14 amino acids. The CDR3 here is CSAREPTSNQPQHF. The CDR3 coding sequence is TGCAGTGCTAGAGAGCCTACATCGAATCAGCCCCAGCATTTT.

This clonotype was seen repeatedly, ten times or more. V usage is TRBV12-3 or TRBV12-4 and J usage is TRBJ1-5; D is ambiguous. Trimming removed 2 bases at V and 6 bases at J, with 5 bases between. The CDR3 runs 12 residues. CDR3 residues: CASSLTPQPQHF. The CDR3 region has the DNA TGTGCCAGCAGTTTAACCCCTCAGCCCCAGCATTTT.

The sample holds many counts of this clonotype. The chain uses TRBV7-9 and TRBJ1-3; D uncertain. The V end was cut by 7 bases, the J end by 0 bases, with 13 bases between. The CDR3 has 15 amino acids. The germline V gene encodes CDR1 SEHNR and CDR2 FQNEAQ (reference sequence). The CDR3 here is CASTNAVFSGNTIYF. DNA for the CDR3: TGTGCCAGCACCAATGCAGTCTTCTCTGGAAACACCATATATTTT.

This clonotype has ten or more counts. This chain links TRBV5-1 with TRBJ1-6; unclear D gene. The V gene lost 6 bases and the J gene lost 3 bases, with 16 bases spanning the gap. CDR3 length: 16 amino acids. Per the germline V gene, CDR1 is SGHRS and CDR2 is YFSETQ. The CDR3 DNA reads as TGCGCCAGCAAGCCACATACAGAGCTCTATAATTCACCCCTCCACTTT. It yields the protein CASKPHTELYNSPLHF.

The genes are TRBV28 and TRBJ1-4, with 7 bases aligning to TRBD1. The V gene end was trimmed by 4 bases and the J gene end by 8 bases; junction bases not matched to a gene: 10. The germline CDR1 and CDR2 sequences are MDHEN and SYDVKM. There are 15 residues in the CDR3. The CDR3 region is CASSSRTGEDEKLFF. In nucleotides, the CDR3 is TGTGCCAGCAGTTCCCGGACAGGAGAAGACGAAAAACTGTTTTTT. Full variable domain (outside the CDR3, taken from reference TRBV28 and TRBJ1-4): DVKVTQSSRYLVKRTGEKVFLECVQDMDHENMFWYRQDPGLGLRLIYFSYDVKMKEKGDIPEGYSVSREKKERFSLILESASTNQTSMYLCASSSRTGEDEKLFFGSGTQLSVL.

This clonotype was counted at least ten times. This rearrangement joins TRBV5-1 to TRBJ2-7; maybe TRBD1 (5 bases). Trimming took 4 bases from V and 3 from J, leaving 11 bases between them. Germline-derived CDR1 and CDR2 are SGHRS and YFSETQ. CDR3 length: 13 residues. This CDR3 reads CASSAGYSYEQYF. CDR3 in DNA: TGCGCCAGCAGCGCAGGGTACAGCTACGAGCAGTACTTC.

In its sample, this clonotype was seen many times. V usage is TRBV12-3 or TRBV12-4 and J usage is TRBJ1-3, with TRBD1 matching 12 bases. The CDR3 has 15 amino acids. Trimming at V came to 5 bases and at J to 8 bases, leaving 7 bases not matched to a gene. The DNA of the CDR3 is TGTGCCAGCAGTCCCGGGACAGGGGGCCCAGACACCATATATTTT. This sequence encodes CASSPGTGGPDTIYF.

There are many counts of this clonotype. The chain combines TRBV28 with TRBJ1-2; possible D gene TRBD1, 5 bases. The germline V and J ends were trimmed by 6 bases and 4 bases, with 24 bases remaining between them. The CDR3 is 17 amino acids. Germline values: CDR1 MDHEN, CDR2 SYDVKM. This chain's CDR3 is CASSFAGQYLPRYGYTF. CDR3 nucleotide sequence: TGTGCCAGCAGCTTCGCGGGGCAGTACCTTCCTCGCTATGGCTACACCTTC.

This clonotype has ten or more counts. This sequence joins TRBV18 and TRBJ1-1; TRBD1 aligns across 7 bases. From germline, CDR1 is KGHSH and CDR2 LQKENI. The CDR3 contains 15 residues. With 8 bases clipped from V and 6 bases from J, the junction kept 15 bases outside the gene matches. The CDR3 protein is CASSPAPGTVAEAFF. The CDR3 DNA follows: TGTGCCAGCAGCCCCGCCCCCGGGACAGTGGCTGAAGCTTTCTTT.

This clonotype was recorded many times. The chain combines TRBV7-9 with TRBJ2-7; 7 bases map to TRBD1. J gave up 3 bases and V 1 base, and 9 bases lay outside the gene matches. CDR3 length: 16 amino acids. CDR1 SEHNR and CDR2 FQNEAQ come from the germline V gene (reference sequence). The CDR3 sequence: CASSLVAWDSFYEQYF. CDR3 in DNA: TGTGCCAGCAGCTTAGTAGCCTGGGACAGCTTCTACGAGCAGTACTTC.

This clonotype showed up many times. The chain recombines TRBV18 with TRBJ2-5; D not resolved. Germline V CDR1 and CDR2: KGHSH, LQKENI. V was pared by 0 bases and J by 2 bases, with 4 bases between. This CDR3 region has 13 residues. CDR3: CASSPPGQETQYF. The CDR3 nucleotides read TGTGCCAGCTCACCACCAGGGCAAGAGACCCAGTACTTC.